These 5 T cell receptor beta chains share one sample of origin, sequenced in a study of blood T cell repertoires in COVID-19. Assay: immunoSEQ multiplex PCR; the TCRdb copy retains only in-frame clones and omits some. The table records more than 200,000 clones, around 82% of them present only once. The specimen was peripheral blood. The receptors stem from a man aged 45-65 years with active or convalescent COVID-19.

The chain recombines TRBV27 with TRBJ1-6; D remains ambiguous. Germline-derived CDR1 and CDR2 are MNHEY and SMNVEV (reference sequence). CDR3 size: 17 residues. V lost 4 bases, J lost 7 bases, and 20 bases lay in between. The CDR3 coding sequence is TGTGCCAGCAGTTCCCTGACAAGACGGAGCGGGAATTCACCCCTCCACTTT. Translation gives CASSSLTRRSGNSPLHF.

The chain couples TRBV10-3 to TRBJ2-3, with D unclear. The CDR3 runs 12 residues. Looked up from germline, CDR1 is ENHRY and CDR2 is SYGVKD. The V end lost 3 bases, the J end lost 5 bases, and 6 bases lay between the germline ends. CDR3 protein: CAISDSGDTQYF. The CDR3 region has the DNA TGTGCCATCAGTGATTCGGGAGATACGCAGTATTTT.

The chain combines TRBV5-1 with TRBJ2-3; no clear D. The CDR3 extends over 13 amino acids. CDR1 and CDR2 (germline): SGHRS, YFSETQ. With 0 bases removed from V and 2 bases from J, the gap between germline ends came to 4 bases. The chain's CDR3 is CASSLAYTDTQYF. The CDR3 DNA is TGCGCCAGCAGCTTGGCGTACACAGATACGCAGTATTTT.

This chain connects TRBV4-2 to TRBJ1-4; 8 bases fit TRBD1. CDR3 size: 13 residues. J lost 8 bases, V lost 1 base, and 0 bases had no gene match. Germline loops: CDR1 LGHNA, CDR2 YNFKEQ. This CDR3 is CASSQGQGEKLFF. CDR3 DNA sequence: TGTGCCAGCAGCCAAGGACAGGGGGAAAAACTGTTTTTT.

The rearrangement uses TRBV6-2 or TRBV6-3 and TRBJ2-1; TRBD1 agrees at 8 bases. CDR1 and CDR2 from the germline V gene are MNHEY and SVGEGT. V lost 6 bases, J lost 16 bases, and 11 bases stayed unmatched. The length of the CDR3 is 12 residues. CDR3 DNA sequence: TGTGCCAGCAGCCGGACAGGGTTCGTTTCTTTCTTC. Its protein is CASSRTGFVSFF.